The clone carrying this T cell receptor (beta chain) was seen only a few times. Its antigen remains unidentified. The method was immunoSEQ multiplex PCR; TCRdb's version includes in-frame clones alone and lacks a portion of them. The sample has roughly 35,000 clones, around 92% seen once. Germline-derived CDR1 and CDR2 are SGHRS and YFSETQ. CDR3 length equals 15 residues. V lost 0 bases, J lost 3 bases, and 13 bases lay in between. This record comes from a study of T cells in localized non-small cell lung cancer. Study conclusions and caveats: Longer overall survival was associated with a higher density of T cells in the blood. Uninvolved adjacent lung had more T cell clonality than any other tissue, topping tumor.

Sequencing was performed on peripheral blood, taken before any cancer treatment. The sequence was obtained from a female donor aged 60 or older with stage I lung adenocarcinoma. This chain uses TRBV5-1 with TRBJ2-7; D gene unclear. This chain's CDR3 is CASSLDGSKFYEQYF. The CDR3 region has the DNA TGCGCCAGCAGCTTGGATGGCAGCAAGTTCTACGAGCAGTACTTC.